Included here is one T cell receptor (beta chain) sequence, with context. From germline, CDR1 is SGHRS and CDR2 YFSETQ. The CDR3 extends over 15 amino acids. Germline trimming cut 2 bases from V and 2 bases from J; bases unmatched to any gene: 3. These data come from a study of control samples from healthy donors and cancer patients. Libraries were prepared by immunoSEQ multiplex PCR; TCRdb keeps only in-frame clonotypes and omits some of them. The sample yields some 120,000 clones, 70% to 90% seen once. The chain links TRBV5-1 to TRBJ2-3, with 9 bases that match TRBD2. The TCR sequence derives from a man in his sixties in good health. Sequenced material: blood. The CDR3 nucleotides read TGCGCCAGCAGCTTAAGCGGGGGGCTCACAGATACGCAGTATTTT. Protein sequence: CASSLSGGLTDTQYF.